This paragraph covers one TCR beta chain sequence. V dropped 2 bases and J dropped 0; count of bases not matched to a gene: 5. The CDR3 has 17 amino acids. The germline CDR1 and CDR2 sequences are MNHEY and SVGAGI. MiXCR was run by TCRdb on the 5' RACE reads, yielding one entry per CDR3 protein. The sample contains 450,000 to 600,000 distinct CDR3 sequences, about 13% of which appear only once. The sample originates from a study of T cells after yellow fever vaccination. Specimen: PBMCs, collected on the day of the yellow fever booster vaccination. The receptor comes from a man between 25 and 39 years old who received the YFV17D yellow fever vaccine. The genes are TRBV6-5 and TRBJ1-4, with 8 bases lining up with TRBD1. CDR3: CASSYPGQGATNEKLFF. The CDR3 nucleotides read TGTGCCAGCAGTTACCCCGGACAGGGCGCAACTAATGAAAAACTGTTTTTT.